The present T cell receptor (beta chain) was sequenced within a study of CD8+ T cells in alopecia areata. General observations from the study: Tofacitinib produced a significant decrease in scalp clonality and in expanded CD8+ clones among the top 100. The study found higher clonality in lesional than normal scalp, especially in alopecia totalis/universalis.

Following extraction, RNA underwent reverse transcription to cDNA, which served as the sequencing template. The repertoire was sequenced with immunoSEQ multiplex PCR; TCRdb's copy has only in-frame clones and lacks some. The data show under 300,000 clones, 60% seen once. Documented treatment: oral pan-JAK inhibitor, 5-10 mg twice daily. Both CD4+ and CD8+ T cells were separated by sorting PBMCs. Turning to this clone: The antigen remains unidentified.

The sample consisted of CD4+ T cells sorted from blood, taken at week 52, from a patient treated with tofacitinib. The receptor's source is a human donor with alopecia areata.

Here the CDR3 DNA reads TGCGCCAGCAGCCCGGAGGGGGCCAACGTCCTGACTTTC. It codes for CASSPEGANVLTF. The rearrangement links TRBV5-1 to TRBJ2-6; D is undetermined. Germline CDR1 SGHRS, CDR2 YFSETQ. The CDR3 is made up of 13 amino acids. Trimming pared 4 bases from V and 4 bases from J, leaving 6 bases between.